These 28 T cell receptor beta chains share one sample of origin, sequenced in a study of blood T cell repertoires in COVID-19. Sequenced by immunoSEQ multiplex PCR; TCRdb stores in-frame clones only, minus some. This sample has about 480,000 clones; 70% to 90% occur once, and the top ten carry over 1.5%. The sample was PBMCs or T cells enriched from blood (not recorded which). These receptor sequences come from a woman aged 18-35 years with acute COVID-19.

The rearrangement joins TRBV28 to TRBJ2-1; 12 bases are shared with TRBD1. The CDR3 is 15 amino acids. Germline V CDR1 and CDR2: MDHEN, SYDVKM. Trimming at V came to 1 base and at J to 9 bases, leaving 4 bases not matched to a gene. DNA for the CDR3: TGTGCCAGCAGTTTATCCCGGGACAGGGGGCTTGAGCAGTTCTTC. Protein: CASSLSRDRGLEQFF.

The rearrangement links TRBV14 to TRBJ1-1; D is unresolved. The CDR3 is 13 amino acids. Germline-derived CDR1 and CDR2 are SGHDN and FVKESK. Trimming stripped 0 bases from V and 3 bases from J, with 5 bases between. Written as DNA, the CDR3 is TGTGCCAGCAGCCAAGACCCCTACACTGAAGCTTTCTTT. It encodes CASSQDPYTEAFF. The whole variable domain, filled in from reference TRBV14 and TRBJ1-1, reads EAGVTQFPSHSVIEKGQTVTLRCDPISGHDNLYWYRRVMGKEIKFLLHFVKESKQDESGMPNNRFLAERTGGTYSTLKVQPAELEDSGVYFCASSQDPYTEAFFGQGTRLTVV.

This clone appeared a few times. V usage is TRBV7-2 and J usage is TRBJ1-2, with D possibly being TRBD1 (5 bases). Per the germline V gene, CDR1 is SGHTA and CDR2 is FQGNSA. The CDR3 runs 16 residues. V was pared by 5 bases and J by 2 bases, with 18 bases between. The CDR3 DNA sequence: TGTGCCAGCAGCCTAAAGAATTCCGGGGGGAACTATGGCTACACCTTC. Protein sequence: CASSLKNSGGNYGYTF.

The genes are TRBV27 and TRBJ1-2; 11 bases fit TRBD1. This CDR3 has 15 amino acids. The trim removed 2 bases at V and 3 bases at J, leaving 2 bases unmatched. Germline V gene data show CDR1 as MNHEY and CDR2 as SMNVEV (reference sequence). The CDR3 is CASSLLGQGDYGYTF. DNA of the CDR3: TGTGCCAGCAGTTTACTGGGACAGGGGGACTATGGCTACACCTTC.

The genes are TRBV5-1 and TRBJ1-4, with a tentative D call TRBD1 (5 bases). Germline-derived CDR1 and CDR2 are SGHRS and YFSETQ. The CDR3 runs 14 residues. V shed 0 bases and J shed 9 bases, with 12 bases lying between them. The DNA for the CDR3 is TGCGCCAGCAGCTTGGAAGGGGATAGGAAAAAACTGTTTTTT. It translates to CASSLEGDRKKLFF.

This chain joins TRBV4-1 and TRBJ1-1, with 7 bases identical to TRBD1. Germline values: CDR1 MGHRA, CDR2 YSYEKL. This CDR3 is built from 14 residues. The V and J ends lost 3 bases and 1 base, in that order; junction bases with no gene match: 2. The DNA for the CDR3 is TGCGCCAGCAGCCACTACAGGGGGAACACTGAAGCTTTCTTT. It is translated as CASSHYRGNTEAFF.

The V gene is TRBV7-9, the J gene TRBJ1-5; D ambiguous. The CDR3 loop spans 14 amino acids. In germline, CDR1 is SEHNR, CDR2 FQNEAQ (reference sequence). V was trimmed by 4 bases and J by 6 bases, leaving 13 bases between them. The DNA of the CDR3 is TGTGCCAGCAGCTCCGACCGGCGGGGTCAGCCCCAGCATTTT. Its translation: CASSSDRRGQPQHF. Full variable domain (missing parts from reference TRBV7-9 and TRBJ1-5): DTGVSQNPRHKITKRGQNVTFRCDPISEHNRLYWYRQTLGQGPEFLTYFQNEAQLEKSRLLSDRFSAERPKGSFSTLEIQRTEQGDSAMYLCASSSDRRGQPQHFGDGTRLSIL.

The chain joins TRBV19 to TRBJ1-2, with 7 positions matching TRBD1. Germline values: CDR1 LNHDA, CDR2 SQIVND (reference sequence). The CDR3 length is 14 residues. V was clipped by 6 bases and J by 1 base; unmatched bases: 5. The CDR3 DNA follows: TGTGCCAGTAGGACGGGACAGAATAACTATGGCTACACCTTC. This codes for CASRTGQNNYGYTF. Looking up the rest from reference TRBV19 and TRBJ1-2 gives the full variable domain: DGGITQSPKYLFRKEGQNVTLSCEQNLNHDAMYWYRQDPGQGLRLIYYSQIVNDFQKGDIAEGYSVSREKKESFPLTVTSAQKNPTAFYLCASRTGQNNYGYTFGSGTRLTVV.

The rearrangement uses TRBV28 and TRBJ1-1; a weak D match, TRBD1 (5 bases). Trimming left V 5 bases short and J 3 bases short, with 16 bases between. The CDR3 has 15 residues. Germline-derived CDR1 and CDR2 are MDHEN and SYDVKM. CDR3: CASSGARQRDTEAFF. The CDR3 nucleotides read TGTGCCAGCAGTGGGGCCCGCCAGCGAGACACTGAAGCTTTCTTT. The variable domain in full, completed from reference TRBV28 and TRBJ1-1, reads DVKVTQSSRYLVKRTGEKVFLECVQDMDHENMFWYRQDPGLGLRLIYFSYDVKMKEKGDIPEGYSVSREKKERFSLILESASTNQTSMYLCASSGARQRDTEAFFGQGTRLTVV.

V and J are TRBV6-5 and TRBJ2-7; D gene unclear. V lost 5 bases to trimming and J lost 3 bases, with 14 bases between them. The CDR3 is made up of 14 amino acids. The germline CDR1 and CDR2 sequences are MNHEY and SVGAGI. The DNA of the CDR3 is TGTGCCAGCAGTCCCATGCAAACTGGCTACGAGCAGTACTTC. Protein sequence: CASSPMQTGYEQYF.

J is TRBJ2-7 and V is TRBV7-9; TRBD2 aligns across 11 bases. With V trimmed by 5 bases and J by 6 bases, 3 bases remained unmatched. The V gene's germline CDR1 is SEHNR and CDR2 FQNEAQ (reference sequence). The CDR3 sequence is 13 residues long. This CDR3 is CASSKGLAAEQYF. CDR3 nucleotide sequence: TGTGCCAGCAGCAAGGGACTAGCGGCCGAGCAGTACTTC.

V usage is TRBV5-1 and J usage is TRBJ2-1, with D possibly being TRBD1 (6 bases). The CDR3 totals 16 residues. The germline V and J ends were trimmed by 4 bases and 0 bases, with 14 bases remaining between them. Germline CDR1 is SGHRS and CDR2 is YFSETQ. The CDR3 region has the DNA TGCGCCAGCAGCGATGGGACATTGAGCTCCTACAATGAGCAGTTCTTC. Encoded protein: CASSDGTLSSYNEQFF.

For the CDR3, the DNA is TGTGCCAGCAGTGAAGATTCTAGCGGGAACGAGCAGTACTTC. Translated, it gives CASSEDSSGNEQYF. J is TRBJ2-7 and V is TRBV6-1; 9 nucleotides align to TRBD2. CDR1 MNHNS and CDR2 SASEGT come from the germline V gene. V lost 1 base to trimming and J lost 5 bases; unmatched junction nucleotides: 3. The CDR3 runs 14 residues.

This sequence joins TRBV29-1 and TRBJ2-5; D perhaps matches TRBD2 (6 bases). The germline CDR1 and CDR2 sequences are SQVTM and ANQGSEA. The CDR3 runs 11 residues. Trimming left V 4 bases short and J 5 bases short, with 8 bases between. The CDR3 DNA reads as TGCAGCGTTGGGAGGGACGAGACCCAGTACTTC. Its protein product is CSVGRDETQYF. The variable domain in full, with the rest retrieved from reference TRBV29-1 and TRBJ2-5, is SAVISQKPSRDICQRGTSLTIQCQVDSQVTMMFWYRQQPGQSLTLIATANQGSEATYESGFVIDKFPISRPNLTFSTLTVSNMSPEDSSIYLCSVGRDETQYFGPGTRLLVL.

V usage is TRBV15 and J usage is TRBJ2-5, with a tentative D call TRBD2 (5 bases). CDR1 and CDR2 (germline): LNHNV, YYDKDF (reference sequence). The CDR3 has 13 residues. Deletions cut 3 bases from V and 2 bases from J, with 7 bases between. Written as DNA, the CDR3 is TGTGCCACCAGCAGGGGGAGACAAGAGACCCAGTACTTC. Amino acid sequence: CATSRGRQETQYF.

The chain has TRBV29-1 and TRBJ1-3; D uncertain. There are 13 residues in the CDR3. V lost 4 bases and J 0 bases, leaving 7 bases between the germline ends. The V gene's germline CDR1 is SQVTM and CDR2 ANQGSEA. As DNA, the CDR3 is TGCAGCGTTGTTATAGTCTCTGGAAACACCATATATTTT. This gives the protein CSVVIVSGNTIYF.

Note on this clone: This same CDR3 is encoded by further DNA sequences in the sample. The chain joins TRBV11-2 to TRBJ2-7; no clear D. The CDR3 has 12 amino acids. V lost 1 base, J lost 4 bases, and 5 bases lay in between. Germline V gene sequence: CDR1 SGHAT, CDR2 FQNNGV. As DNA, the CDR3 is TGTGCCAGCAGCTTAGGACTTTACGAGCAGTACTTC. Protein product: CASSLGLYEQYF. Full variable domain (remainder filled in from reference TRBV11-2 and TRBJ2-7): EAGVAQSPRYKIIEKRQSVAFWCNPISGHATLYWYQQILGQGPKLLIQFQNNGVVDDSQLPKDRFSAERLKGVDSTLKIQPAKLEDSAVYLCASSLGLYEQYFGPGTRLTVT.

This chain joins TRBV3-1 (or the pseudogene TRBV3-2) and TRBJ1-1; a possible D gene is TRBD1 (5 bases). There are 17 residues in the CDR3. V shed 1 base and J shed 0 bases, with 15 bases lying between them. Germline lookup yields CDR1 LGHDT and CDR2 YNNKEL (reference sequence). CDR3 nucleotide sequence: TGTGCCAGCAGCCAAGGACAGTTCAGGGCCATGAACACTGAAGCTTTCTTT. It translates to CASSQGQFRAMNTEAFF.

V is TRBV23-1 and J is TRBJ2-5; a possible D gene is TRBD2 (5 bases). TRBV23-1 is known as an ORF, though its function is uncertain. This CDR3 is 14 amino acids long. V was pared by 4 bases and J by 0 bases, with 9 bases between. CDR3 protein: CASSPPGNQETQYF. The DNA for the CDR3 is TGCGCCAGCAGTCCCCCCGGGAACCAAGAGACCCAGTACTTC.

The chain is built from TRBV18 and TRBJ1-5; D perhaps matches TRBD1 (6 bases). Germline V CDR1 and CDR2: KGHSH, LQKENI. This CDR3 has 14 amino acids. Between the trimmed V and J ends, which lost 0 bases and 4 bases, there was a span of 7 bases. The CDR3 region is CASSPPQGNQPQHF. CDR3 sequence (DNA): TGTGCCAGCTCACCACCCCAGGGGAATCAGCCCCAGCATTTT. Complete variable domain (other parts from reference TRBV18 and TRBJ1-5): NAGVMQNPRHLVRRRGQEARLRCSPMKGHSHVYWYRQLPEEGLKFMVYLQKENIIDESGMPKERFSAEFPKEGPSILRIQQVVRGDSAAYFCASSPPQGNQPQHFGDGTRLSIL.

The rearrangement uses TRBV28 and TRBJ1-5, with 8 bases fitting TRBD1. Germline CDR1 reads MDHEN; CDR2 reads SYDVKM. This CDR3 is 16 amino acids long. V trimming: 3 bases; J trimming: 1 base; junction bases outside the gene matches: 5. The CDR3 loop is CASSFYRGTSNQPQHF. The CDR3 DNA reads as TGTGCCAGCAGTTTTTACAGGGGGACGAGCAATCAGCCCCAGCATTTT.

J is TRBJ2-1 and V is TRBV10-3; 10 bases align to TRBD1. The ends lost 2 bases at V and 8 bases at J; junction bases unmatched: 3. This CDR3 has 14 amino acids. CDR1 and CDR2 from the germline V gene are ENHRY and SYGVKD. The CDR3 DNA reads TGTGCCATCAGTGAGGAGACAGGGGGCCATGAGCAGTTCTTC. This translates into CAISEETGGHEQFF.

This chain uses TRBV6-4 with TRBJ2-7; TRBD1 aligns across 7 bases. The junction had 8 bases not matched to a gene; V was cut back by 3 bases and J by 3 bases. The CDR3 totals 15 residues. The germline V gene has CDR1 MRHNA and CDR2 SNTAGT. CDR3 protein: CASSEETGNHYEQYF. The CDR3 nucleotides are TGTGCCAGCAGTGAAGAGACAGGGAACCACTACGAGCAGTACTTC.

This chain uses TRBV27 with TRBJ2-7; D unresolved. CDR1 and CDR2 from the germline V gene are MNHEY and SMNVEV (reference sequence). The length of the CDR3 is 14 residues. Trimming left V 5 bases short and J 4 bases short, with 15 bases between. CDR3 DNA: TGTGCCAGCAGTCTACTATCATCCGGATACGAGCAGTACTTC. This translates into CASSLLSSGYEQYF.

The rearrangement joins TRBV5-4 to TRBJ2-7; possible D gene TRBD2, 5 bases. This CDR3 comprises 15 residues. The germline V and J ends were trimmed by 0 bases and 2 bases, with 12 bases remaining between them. From germline, CDR1 is SGHNT and CDR2 YYREEE (reference sequence). The CDR3 spells CASSLGLAEAYEQYF. The CDR3 DNA is TGTGCCAGCAGCTTGGGTCTAGCAGAAGCCTACGAGCAGTACTTC.

The V and J genes are TRBV4-1 and TRBJ1-5; 7 nucleotides agree with TRBD1. CDR1 is MGHRA and CDR2 is YSYEKL in the germline V gene. Trimming removed 1 base from V and 0 bases from J; junction bases left unmatched: 3. CDR3 length equals 16 residues. The CDR3 region has the DNA TGCGCCAGCAGCCAAGCCGGGACAGTTAGCAATCAGCCCCAGCATTTT. Translated, it gives CASSQAGTVSNQPQHF.

The chain is built from TRBV19 and TRBJ1-5; D is ambiguous. From germline, CDR1 is LNHDA and CDR2 SQIVND (reference sequence). With 6 bases removed from V and 0 bases from J, the gap between germline ends came to 9 bases. There are 14 residues in the CDR3. CDR3 region: CASSSTYSNQPQHF. CDR3 DNA: TGTGCCAGTAGCTCAACTTATAGCAATCAGCCCCAGCATTTT.

The genes are TRBV19 and TRBJ2-2; D is uncertain. Trimming removed 2 bases from V and 3 bases from J, with 4 bases in between. The length of the CDR3 is 13 residues. Germline V lookup: CDR1 LNHDA, CDR2 SQIVND (reference sequence). The CDR3 DNA is TGTGCCAGTAGTATAATAGACACCGGGGAGCTGTTTTTT. This encodes CASSIIDTGELFF.